The 17 T cell receptor beta chains below come from one sample, sequenced in a study of T cells in Graves' hyperthyroidism and ophthalmopathy (dated by TCRdb to between 2018 and 2021). The library was generated by multiplex PCR. The instrument given in TCRdb is Illumina HiSeq 2000. Amplification of TCR beta CDR3 regions was carried out from RNA transcripts. A first-round RT-PCR of the TCR CDR3 used the HTBI primer set with the Qiagen OneStep RT-PCR kit. Starting from the raw public reads, TCRdb applied fastp trimming at Q25, assembled clones with MiXCR and retained in-frame beta chains. Rows merge per CDR3 protein into single entries with the most common DNA and genes. The table for this sample lists around 690,000 distinct CDR3 sequences; 15% to 20% of them were counted only once. Around a sixth of the sample lies in the top ten. The sequencing input was blood. The receptors were sampled from a man aged 45-60 years with Graves' hyperthyroidism.

This clonotype was detected only a few times. This sequence joins TRBV4-3 and TRBJ1-5; D might be TRBD1 (6 bases). CDR3 size: 16 residues. With 0 bases removed from V and 7 bases from J, the gap between germline ends came to 16 bases. Germline V gene sequence: CDR1 LGHNA, CDR2 YSLEER. The CDR3 DNA is TGCGCCAGCAGCCAAGATCGAGGGGGGGCTGGGCAGCCCCAGCATTTT. As protein: CASSQDRGGAGQPQHF.

The sample holds a few counts of this clonotype. The rearrangement joins TRBV28 to TRBJ2-4; TRBD1 aligns across 9 bases. V lost 4 bases, J lost 0 bases, and 7 bases stayed unmatched. The germline V gene encodes CDR1 MDHEN and CDR2 SYDVKM. This CDR3 comprises 17 residues. The CDR3 here is CASSSIGTGLAKNIQYF. CDR3 coding DNA: TGTGCCAGCAGTTCTATAGGGACAGGGCTAGCCAAAAACATTCAGTACTTC.

This clonotype was counted at least ten times. The chain employs TRBV28 and TRBJ2-7; 9 bases map to TRBD2. The CDR3 totals 14 residues. J lost 2 bases, V lost 4 bases, and 3 bases had no gene match. Germline V gene sequence: CDR1 MDHEN, CDR2 SYDVKM. CDR3 in DNA: TGTGCCAGCAGTTCGGGACTAGCTACCTACGAGCAGTACTTC. It translates to CASSSGLATYEQYF.

This clonotype was seen ten or more times. The chain joins TRBV2 to TRBJ2-5; D may be TRBD2 (5 bases). V lost 7 bases to trimming and J lost 9 bases, with 12 bases between them. Germline V CDR1 and CDR2: SNHLY, FYNNEI. The CDR3 totals 11 residues. The CDR3: CASTRAGAQYF. CDR3 nucleotides: TGTGCCAGCACCCGAGCCGGGGCCCAGTACTTC.

This clonotype was observed many times. The chain couples TRBV5-5 to TRBJ1-1, with 8 nucleotides matching TRBD1. The CDR3 spans 14 residues. In germline, CDR1 is SGHKS, CDR2 YYEKEE (reference sequence). The V segment lost 5 bases and the J segment 1 base; nucleotides outside the gene matches: 4. The CDR3 spells CASRRDRRNTEAFF. CDR3 nucleotide sequence: TGTGCCAGCAGACGGGACAGGAGGAACACTGAAGCTTTCTTT.

The table lists this clonotype with many counts. This sequence joins TRBV28 and TRBJ2-3; no firm D call. The V end lost 6 bases, the J end lost 2 bases, and 9 bases lay between the germline ends. Germline assignment: CDR1 MDHEN and CDR2 SYDVKM. The CDR3 length is 13 residues. The CDR3 sequence: CASSFIHTDTQYF. The CDR3 DNA is TGTGCCAGCAGCTTCATCCACACAGATACGCAGTATTTT.

The chain uses TRBV4-1 and TRBJ2-5; D gene uncertain. Trimming left V 1 base short and J 2 bases short, with 11 bases between. Germline V gives CDR1 MGHRA, CDR2 YSYEKL. The CDR3 has 15 amino acids. CDR3 nucleotides: TGCGCCAGCAGCCAAGGGTTCCGCATTCAAGAGACCCAGTACTTC. Its protein product is CASSQGFRIQETQYF.

This clonotype was found a few times. The genes are TRBV7-3 and TRBJ2-1; TRBD2 matches 12 bases. This CDR3 has 18 residues. The germline CDR1 and CDR2 sequences are SGHTA and FQGTGA. After removal of 1 base from V and 10 bases from J, the junction contained 14 bases not matched to a gene. CDR3 DNA sequence: TGTGCCAGCAGCTTAATGGCCCCCCTAGCGGGAGGGTCCCGGGAGCAGTTCTTC. Its translation: CASSLMAPLAGGSREQFF.

Only a few counts were recorded for this clonotype. The chain carries TRBV28 and TRBJ2-1, with 7 positions matching TRBD2. The CDR3 totals 17 residues. Germline loops: CDR1 MDHEN, CDR2 SYDVKM. Germline trimming cut 3 bases from V and 5 bases from J; bases unmatched to any gene: 13. The CDR3 spells CASSFRRGRSWHNEQFF. CDR3 coding DNA: TGTGCCAGCAGTTTTCGGCGGGGGAGAAGTTGGCACAATGAGCAGTTCTTC.

This clonotype has only a few counts. The chain joins TRBV2 to TRBJ1-5, with 7 bases identical to TRBD1. J was trimmed by 5 bases and V by 6 bases; bases with no gene match: 13. Germline V lookup: CDR1 SNHLY, CDR2 FYNNEI. The CDR3 is 16 residues long. CDR3 sequence: CASSVTLDRDDQPQHF. Here the CDR3 DNA reads TGTGCCAGCAGCGTTACCTTAGACAGGGACGATCAGCCCCAGCATTTT.

This CDR3 is CASSQEGRWSGKVNEQFF. The CDR3 nucleotides are TGTGCCAGCAGCCAAGAGGGGCGCTGGAGCGGGAAGGTCAATGAGCAGTTCTTC. The chain links TRBV3-1 to TRBJ2-1; 7 bases fit TRBD2. V trimming: 0 bases; J trimming: 6 bases; junction bases outside the gene matches: 14. The CDR3 is made up of 18 amino acids. CDR1 is LGHDT and CDR2 is YNNKEL in the germline V gene (reference sequence).

This clonotype was seen a few times. The V and J genes are TRBV28 and TRBJ2-3; D call uncertain. Between the trimmed V and J ends, which lost 5 bases and 7 bases, there was a span of 13 bases. In germline, CDR1 is MDHEN, CDR2 SYDVKM. The CDR3 spans 13 residues. The CDR3 sequence: CASSLLSGHTQYF. CDR3 nucleotide sequence: TGTGCCAGCAGTCTCCTTTCTGGACATACGCAGTATTTT.

The sample holds a few counts of this clonotype. A much larger clone differs by one base, so this may be a read error. J is TRBJ1-1 and V is TRBV25-1; D call uncertain. This CDR3 region has 13 residues. The germline CDR1 and CDR2 sequences are MGHDK and SYGVNS. V gave up 2 bases and J gave up 9 bases, with 13 bases separating them. The CDR3 is CASSENRETKAFF. CDR3 coding DNA: TGTGCCAGCAGTGAAAACCGGGAGACTAAAGCTTTCTTT.

The chain has TRBV3-1 and TRBJ2-1; 7 positions match TRBD1. The germline V gene has CDR1 LGHDT and CDR2 YNNKEL (reference sequence). The CDR3 is made up of 14 amino acids. V lost 10 bases and J lost 3; bases outside the gene matches: 9. CDR3 in DNA: TGTGCCACCGGTGACAGGGATATCTACAATGAGCAGTTCTTC. This encodes CATGDRDIYNEQFF.

Many counts were recorded for this clonotype. The chain employs TRBV12-3 or TRBV12-4 and TRBJ1-3; D uncertain. The CDR3 has 16 amino acids. V lost 2 bases and J lost 0, with 11 bases in between. The CDR3, as DNA: TGTGCCAGCAGTTTACAGCAGCCCGGCTCTGGAAACACCATATATTTT. The encoded protein is CASSLQQPGSGNTIYF.

This rearrangement joins TRBV5-1 to TRBJ2-2; either TRBD1 or TRBD2 may supply D (5 bases each). Deletions cut 1 base from V and 4 bases from J, with 17 bases between. Germline V gene data show CDR1 as SGHRS and CDR2 as YFSETQ. The CDR3 runs 17 residues. In nucleotides, the CDR3 is TGCGCCAGCAGCTTGAACCCCCAGAGGGGACGCACCGGGGAGCTGTTTTTT. Encoded protein: CASSLNPQRGRTGELFF.

A remark on this clonotype: Germline and junction disagree at one end, which may indicate a read error. The V and J genes are TRBV30 and TRBJ1-2, with D possibly being TRBD1 (5 bases). The CDR3 contains 14 residues. Germline lookup yields CDR1 GTSNPN and CDR2 SVGIG (reference sequence). For the CDR3, the DNA is TGTGCCTGGAGTGTGGATTTGGGGCTGTATGGCTGCACCTTC. Translated: CAWSVDLGLYGCTF.